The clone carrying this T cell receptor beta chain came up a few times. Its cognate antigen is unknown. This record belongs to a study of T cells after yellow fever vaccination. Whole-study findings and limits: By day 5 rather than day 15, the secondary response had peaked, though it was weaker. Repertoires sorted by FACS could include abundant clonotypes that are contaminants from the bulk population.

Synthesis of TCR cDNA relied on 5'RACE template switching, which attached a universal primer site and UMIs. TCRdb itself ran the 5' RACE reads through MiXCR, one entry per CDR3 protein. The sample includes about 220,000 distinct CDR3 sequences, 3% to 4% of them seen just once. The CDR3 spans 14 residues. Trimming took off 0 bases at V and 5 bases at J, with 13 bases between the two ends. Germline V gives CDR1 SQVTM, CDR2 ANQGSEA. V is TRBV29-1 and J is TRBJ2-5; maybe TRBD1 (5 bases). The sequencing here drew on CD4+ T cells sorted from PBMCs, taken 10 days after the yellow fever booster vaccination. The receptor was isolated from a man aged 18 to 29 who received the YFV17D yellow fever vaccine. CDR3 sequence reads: CSVEDLGVSETQYF. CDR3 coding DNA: TGCAGCGTTGAAGATCTAGGGGTTAGTGAGACCCAGTACTTC.